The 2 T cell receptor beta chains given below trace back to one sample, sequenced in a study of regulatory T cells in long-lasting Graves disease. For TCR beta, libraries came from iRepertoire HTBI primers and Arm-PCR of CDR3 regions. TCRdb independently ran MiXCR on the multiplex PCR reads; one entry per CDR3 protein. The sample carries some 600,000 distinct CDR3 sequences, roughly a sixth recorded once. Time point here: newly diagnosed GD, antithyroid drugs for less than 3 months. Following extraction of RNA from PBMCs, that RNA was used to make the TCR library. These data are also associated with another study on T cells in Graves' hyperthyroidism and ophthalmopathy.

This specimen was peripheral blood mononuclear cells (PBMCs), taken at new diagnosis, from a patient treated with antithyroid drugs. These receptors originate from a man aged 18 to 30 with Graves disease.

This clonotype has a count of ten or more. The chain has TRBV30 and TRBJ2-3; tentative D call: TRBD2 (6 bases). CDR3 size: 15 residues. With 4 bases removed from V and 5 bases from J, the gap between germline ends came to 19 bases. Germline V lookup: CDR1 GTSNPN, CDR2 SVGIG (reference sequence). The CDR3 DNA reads TGTGCCTGGACCCCCCTAGGGCAGGGAGGAGATACGCAGTATTTT. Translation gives CAWTPLGQGGDTQYF.

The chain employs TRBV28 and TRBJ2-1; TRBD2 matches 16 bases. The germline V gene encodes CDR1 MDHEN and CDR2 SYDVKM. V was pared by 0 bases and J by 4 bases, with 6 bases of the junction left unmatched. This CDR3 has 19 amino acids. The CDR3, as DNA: TGTGCCAGCAGTTTATGGGCCCCGGGACTAGCGGGAGGGTACAATGAGCAGTTCTTC. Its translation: CASSLWAPGLAGGYNEQFF.